The present T cell receptor beta chain was sequenced within a study of T cells in Graves' hyperthyroidism and ophthalmopathy. The study, taken as a whole, reports: The blood repertoire included most of the expanded thyroid clonotypes above 0.001. From stable hyperthyroidism, ophthalmopathy was set apart by a 13 V-J model.

This clonotype was counted many times. Its matching antigen is unknown. Amplification targeted TCR beta CDR3 regions from RNA transcripts. The HTBI set primed first-round TCR CDR3 RT-PCR. TCRdb analysed the multiplex PCR reads with MiXCR anew, one entry per CDR3 protein. The sample holds about 610,000 distinct CDR3 sequences, around 45% seen once. Germline V gene lookup returns CDR1 MGHDK and CDR2 SYGVNS. The CDR3 spans 14 residues. V dropped 7 bases and J dropped 4 bases, with 13 bases sitting between them. Recently diagnosed hyperthyroidism of less than 2 months' duration affected patients aged 18 to 65. Uncontrolled infection, other autoimmune disease, pregnancy or lactation disqualified patients from enrolment.

Sequencing was done on a sample of peripheral blood or thyroid tissue (not recorded which). This chain links TRBV25-1 with TRBJ2-2, with D possibly being TRBD2 (6 bases). This receptor was identified in a woman in her late teens or twenties with Graves' hyperthyroidism. The CDR3 loop is CASMRDRGTGELFF. The CDR3 DNA follows: TGTGCCAGCATGCGGGACCGCGGCACCGGGGAGCTGTTTTTT.